The 4 T cell receptor beta chains reported below all come from one sample, sequenced in a study of blood T cell repertoires in COVID-19. The method was immunoSEQ multiplex PCR; TCRdb's version includes in-frame clones alone and lacks a portion of them. Of approximately 300,000 clones in the sample, approximately 90% were seen once. Sequencing input: peripheral blood. These receptor sequences come from a woman aged 30 to 39 with COVID-19, enrolled during active disease.

The chain links TRBV4-2 to TRBJ2-1; 11 nucleotides match TRBD2. The CDR3 is made up of 20 amino acids. Germline CDR1 reads LGHNA; CDR2 reads YNFKEQ. V shed 4 bases, J shed 4 bases, and the junction held 18 bases outside the gene matches. DNA for the CDR3: TGTGCCAGCAGCCGAGTGATCCCTAGCGGGAGGCCGAAATTTTACAATGAGCAGTTCTTC. Its protein product is CASSRVIPSGRPKFYNEQFF.

V and J are TRBV6-1 and TRBJ2-2, with a tentative D call TRBD2 (6 bases). The CDR3 contains 16 residues. The germline gives CDR1 MNHNS, CDR2 SASEGT. Between the trimmed V and J ends, which lost 1 base and 6 bases, there was a span of 15 bases. The DNA of the CDR3 is TGTGCCAGCAGTGAAGGGTGGAGGGGTCCGCCCGGGGAGCTGTTTTTT. This codes for CASSEGWRGPPGELFF.

The rearrangement uses TRBV6-2 or TRBV6-3 and TRBJ2-3; 8 nucleotides agree with TRBD2. This CDR3 spans 18 amino acids. The J segment lost 5 bases and the V segment lost 6 bases, leaving 19 bases of the junction unmatched. Germline-derived CDR1 and CDR2 are MNHEY and SVGEGT. The CDR3 loop reads CASSEGGLVEKEGDTQYF. The CDR3, as DNA: TGTGCCAGCAGCGAAGGGGGACTAGTGGAGAAAGAAGGAGATACGCAGTATTTT.

The rearrangement uses TRBV19 and TRBJ1-5; D uncertain. This CDR3 has 14 residues. Trimming removed 5 bases from V and 4 bases from J, with 12 bases in between. CDR1 and CDR2 (germline): LNHDA, SQIVND (reference sequence). CDR3 protein: CASSYRRGNQPQHF. In nucleotides, the CDR3 is TGTGCCAGTAGTTACCGACGGGGTAATCAGCCCCAGCATTTT.